This T cell receptor beta chain was identified in a study of cytomegalovirus exposure and HLA in healthy donors. Whole-study results and caveats: It was found in a later analysis that first-cohort TCR clusters tended to co-occur in the 90 to 150 validation repertoires. Roughly 170 TCR beta chains were listed as cytomegalovirus-associated.

Remarks on this clone: Its antigen is as yet unknown.

Generated by immunoSEQ multiplex PCR, the TCRdb table keeps only in-frame clones and is missing some. Here the sample spans 180,000 or so clones, 80% to 90% being singletons. The sequenced sample consisted of PBMCs. The TCR originated in a woman aged 25-40 years in good health and CMV-seropositive.

CDR3 loop: CSVETGPTTRGYTF. CDR3 coding DNA: TGCAGCGTTGAAACTGGACCGACAACTAGAGGCTACACCTTC. The J gene is TRBJ1-2, the V gene TRBV29-1; D gene unclear. Per the germline V gene, CDR1 is SQVTM and CDR2 is ANQGSEA. The CDR3 is made up of 14 amino acids. The V and J ends lost 2 bases and 8 bases respectively, with 18 bases between them.